This T cell receptor (beta chain) is drawn from a study of Ad26.COV2.S vaccination and SARS-CoV-2 variants. TCRdb keeps only in-frame clones here, not all; method: immunoSEQ multiplex PCR. Among around 450,000 clones listed, about 91% were seen once. Trimming removed 4 bases at V and 3 bases at J, with 15 bases between. CDR3 length equals 15 residues. The V gene's germline CDR1 is LNHDA and CDR2 SQIVND (reference sequence). The treatment denotes: roughly 20 received Ad26.COV2.S at low or high dose, single or two shots; 5 received placebo; per-sample allocation not given. Sampling happened 63 days after the first vaccine or placebo injection.

The TCR sequence derives from a person between 18 and 59 years old who received the Ad26.COV2.S COVID-19 vaccine or a placebo. Specimen: peripheral blood, collected in a trial of Ad26.COV2.S vaccine versus placebo. The genes are TRBV19 and TRBJ1-1; the D gene is possibly TRBD1 (5 bases). CDR3: CASSTGNLLHTEAFF. In nucleotides, the CDR3 is TGTGCCAGTAGTACAGGGAATCTCTTGCACACTGAAGCTTTCTTT.